The rows below give T cell receptor beta chains drawn from one sample of a study of blood T cells in healthy people across ages. TCRdb re-analysed the 5' RACE reads in MiXCR, keeping a single row per CDR3 protein. In the table there are some 780,000 distinct CDR3 sequences, more than 50% of which are singletons. The specimen was blood. The receptors were sampled from a man aged 40-55 years in good health. Each CDR3 is given with its conserved first and last residue. The order of the fields is V gene, D gene, clone size, J gene, CDR3 protein, CDR3 DNA. D genes are given only for firm matches. Clone sizes are given selectively: once, few, many, or a class where the clone is expanded.

>TRBV11-3|-|-|TRBJ2-4
CASSLSLGRNIQYF
TGTGCCAGCAGCTTATCGTTGGGGCGAAACATTCAGTACTTC
>TRBV29-1|-|-|TRBJ2-1
CSVPAGPGRKIDEQFF
TGCAGCGTCCCGGCGGGACCTGGGAGGAAGATCGATGAGCAGTTCTTC
>TRBV27|TRBD2|few|TRBJ2-1
CASSLAGGDNEQFF
TGTGCCAGCAGTTTAGCGGGAGGTGACAATGAGCAGTTCTTC
>TRBV18|-|-|TRBJ1-1
CAGSPLMGGLDTEAFF
TGTGCCGGCTCACCATTGATGGGGGGCTTGGACACTGAAGCTTTCTTT
>TRBV5-1|TRBD2|-|TRBJ2-1
CASSLGGTSGYNEQFF
TGCGCCAGCAGCTTGGGAGGGACTAGCGGTTACAATGAGCAGTTCTTC
>TRBV24-1|-|once|TRBJ1-2
CATSDLESRVPNYGYTF
TGTGCCACCAGTGATTTGGAGTCCAGGGTTCCTAACTATGGCTACACCTTC
>TRBV5-6|-|-|TRBJ2-1
CASSYTDYNEQFF
TGTGCCAGCAGCTATACAGATTACAATGAGCAGTTCTTC
>TRBV20-1|-|-|TRBJ2-7
CSARDPRTGTDEQYF
TGCAGTGCTAGAGATCCTAGGACGGGGACTGACGAGCAGTACTTC
>TRBV27|TRBD2|-|TRBJ2-5
CASSFGLAGQPDIQTQYF
TGTGCCAGCAGTTTCGGACTAGCGGGACAACCCGATATCCAGACCCAGTACTTC
>TRBV6-1|-|-|TRBJ2-7
CASSEPRGSYEQYF
TGTGCCAGCAGTGAACCGAGGGGCTCCTACGAGCAGTACTTC
>TRBV2|-|-|TRBJ1-2
CASQIGTNYGYTF
TGTGCCAGTCAGATAGGGACTAACTATGGCTACACCTTC
>TRBV29-1|TRBD1|-|TRBJ2-1
CSVVDTGTGPNEQFF
TGCAGCGTTGTAGATACCGGGACAGGTCCCAATGAGCAGTTCTTC
>TRBV15|-|-|TRBJ2-1
CATSRGRGSGENEQFF
TGTGCCACCAGCAGAGGACGGGGGAGCGGTGAAAATGAGCAGTTCTTC
>TRBV7-2|TRBD2|-|TRBJ2-3
CASSLESGRGDTQYF
TGTGCCAGCAGCTTAGAGAGCGGGAGGGGAGATACGCAGTATTTT
>TRBV7-9|-|-|TRBJ2-7
CASSTGIYEQYF
TGTGCCAGCAGTACCGGTATCTACGAGCAGTACTTC
>TRBV9|TRBD1|-|TRBJ1-5
CASSATGGSVLIDPQHF
TGTGCCAGCAGCGCTACAGGGGGCTCGGTGTTGATAGATCCCCAGCATTTT
>TRBV4-3|-|few|TRBJ2-7
CASSSYRAYEQYF
TGCGCCAGCAGCTCGTACAGAGCCTACGAGCAGTACTTC
>TRBV28|-|-|TRBJ1-1
CASTTTVRATEAFF
TGTGCCAGCACCACGACGGTCAGGGCCACTGAAGCTTTCTTT
>TRBV24-1|-|-|TRBJ1-2
CAVSPEGPSNYGYTF
TGTGCCGTATCACCGGAGGGCCCCTCTAACTATGGCTACACCTTC
>TRBV10-3|-|-|TRBJ2-1
CAISEGTSRGNEQFF
TGTGCCATCAGTGAAGGTACTAGCAGGGGGAATGAGCAGTTCTTC
>TRBV3-1|-|-|TRBJ1-2
CASSQAAGNYGYTF
TGTGCCAGCAGCCAAGCGGCAGGGAACTATGGCTACACCTTC
>TRBV7-2|-|many|TRBJ2-3
CASSLDSRPSTDTQYF
TGTGCCAGCAGCTTAGATTCCAGACCTAGCACAGATACGCAGTATTTT
>TRBV7-9|TRBD2|-|TRBJ2-5
CAGRDDKRGGRQTQYF
TGTGCCGGCAGGGACGATAAGCGGGGGGGCCGACAGACCCAGTACTTC
>TRBV4-2|TRBD2|-|TRBJ2-1
CASSQAAWTSGSDNEQFF
TGTGCCAGCAGCCAAGCCGCTTGGACTAGCGGGAGCGACAATGAGCAGTTCTTC
>TRBV9|TRBD2|-|TRBJ2-1
CASSLSGESYNEQFF
TGTGCCAGCAGTCTTAGCGGGGAGTCCTACAATGAGCAGTTCTTC
>TRBV20-1|-|-|TRBJ2-5
CSARDYMDSQETQYF
TGCAGTGCTAGAGATTACATGGACAGCCAAGAGACCCAGTACTTC
>TRBV2|-|-|TRBJ2-4
CATSWTATLAKNIQYF
TGTGCCACGAGTTGGACAGCTACCCTAGCCAAAAACATTCAGTACTTC
>TRBV3-1|-|-|TRBJ2-7
CASSQASLRVENEQYF
TGTGCCAGCAGCCAAGCATCGTTGAGGGTTGAGAACGAGCAGTACTTC
>TRBV20-1|TRBD2|-|TRBJ2-3
CSANEPSGSILDTQYF
TGCAGTGCTAACGAGCCTAGCGGGAGTATCTTGGATACGCAGTATTTT
>TRBV5-1|-|-|TRBJ2-3
CASSLGQGQGTDTQYF
TGCGCCAGCAGCTTGGGACAAGGGCAGGGCACAGATACGCAGTATTTT
>TRBV10-3|TRBD2|-|TRBJ2-1
CAISAKREGQEQFF
TGTGCCATCAGTGCCAAGCGGGAGGGCCAGGAGCAGTTCTTC
>TRBV7-2|TRBD1|-|TRBJ1-5
CASSPDRVNSQPQHF
TGTGCCAGCAGTCCGGACAGGGTAAACAGTCAGCCCCAGCATTTT
>TRBV20-1|-|-|TRBJ2-5
CSAFVGAQETQYF
TGCAGTGCTTTCGTGGGGGCCCAAGAGACCCAGTACTTC
>TRBV12-3/TRBV12-4|TRBD2|-|TRBJ2-1
CASSFGSGGNEQFF
TGTGCCAGCAGTTTTGGTAGCGGGGGCAATGAGCAGTTCTTC
>TRBV6-5|-|few|TRBJ2-5
CASSGQEQETQYF
TGTGCCAGCAGTGGACAAGAACAAGAGACCCAGTACTTC
>TRBV29-1|-|-|TRBJ1-1
CSVDDTSEAFF
TGCAGCGTGGACGACACTAGCGAAGCTTTCTTT
>TRBV3-1|-|few|TRBJ2-7
CASSDSTYEQYF
TGTGCCAGCAGCGACAGTACCTACGAGCAGTACTTC
>TRBV10-3|TRBD1|once|TRBJ2-1
CASAGQGNYEQFF
TGTGCCAGCGCCGGACAGGGAAACTATGAGCAGTTCTTC
>TRBV5-5|TRBD1|once|TRBJ2-1
CASSFGRDRADNEQFF
TGTGCCAGCAGCTTTGGCCGGGACAGGGCCGACAATGAGCAGTTCTTC
>TRBV2|-|-|TRBJ2-7
CASMLGLEQYF
TGTGCCAGCATGTTGGGGCTTGAGCAGTACTTC
>TRBV15|-|once|TRBJ2-7
CATSRVLSYEQYF
TGTGCCACCAGCAGAGTCCTATCCTACGAGCAGTACTTC
>TRBV28|-|many|TRBJ1-2
CASNLRVGGYTF
TGTGCCAGCAACCTCAGGGTGGGCGGCTACACCTTC
>TRBV12-3/TRBV12-4|-|-|TRBJ1-2
CASTWGNLYGYTF
TGTGCCAGCACCTGGGGGAACCTCTATGGCTACACCTTC
>TRBV3-1|-|-|TRBJ2-6
CASSQNTGSGANVLTF
TGTGCCAGCAGCCAAAATACGGGGTCTGGGGCCAACGTCCTGACTTTC
>TRBV7-3|-|-|TRBJ2-7
CASSLTAGVAQYF
TGTGCCAGCAGCTTAACCGCCGGGGTGGCGCAGTACTTC
>TRBV12-3/TRBV12-4|-|few|TRBJ2-4
CASSFPQGAKNIQYF
TGTGCCAGCAGTTTCCCTCAGGGGGCCAAAAACATTCAGTACTTC
>TRBV6-1|-|few|TRBJ2-4
CASSAVGTAQYF
TGTGCCAGCAGTGCGGTCGGTACAGCGCAGTACTTC
>TRBV20-1|TRBD2|-|TRBJ2-3
CSASPLAGDQDTQYF
TGCAGTGCTAGCCCCCTTGCGGGGGACCAAGATACGCAGTATTTT
>TRBV20-1|TRBD1|-|TRBJ1-6
CSAGDSTAANPPLHF
TGCAGTGCTGGGGACAGCACGGCGGCAAATCCACCCCTCCACTTT
>TRBV28|-|-|TRBJ2-7
CASSPQFNSYEQYF
TGTGCCAGCAGTCCGCAGTTTAACTCCTACGAGCAGTACTTC
>TRBV29-1|TRBD1|-|TRBJ2-5
CSVEDRGRGRETQYF
TGCAGCGTTGAAGATCGAGGCAGGGGGCGAGAGACCCAGTACTTC
>TRBV27|-|-|TRBJ2-7
CASKGGFDEQYF
TGTGCCAGCAAAGGAGGGTTTGACGAGCAGTACTTC
>TRBV4-1|-|once|TRBJ1-5
CASGETAYEGDNQPQHF
TGCGCCAGCGGCGAGACGGCTTACGAGGGAGACAATCAGCCCCAGCATTTT
>TRBV28|TRBD2|once|TRBJ2-3
CASSLLGASGLSDTQYF
TGTGCCAGCAGTTTACTTGGGGCTAGCGGGTTGTCAGATACGCAGTATTTT
>TRBV6-5|TRBD1|-|TRBJ1-2
CASSPVTGTGDYGYTF
TGTGCCAGCAGCCCAGTCACCGGGACAGGGGATTACGGCTACACCTTC
>TRBV20-1|-|-|TRBJ2-2
CSAPTYLRSNRGCAEKTNTGELFF
TGCAGTGCTCCAACCTACTTACGTAGTAACCGGGGGTGCGCGGAAAAAACGAACACCGGGGAGCTGTTTTTT
>TRBV7-9|TRBD2|-|TRBJ2-3
CASSVSEPGGYF
TGTGCCAGCAGCGTATCAGAGCCGGGGGGGTATTTT
>TRBV7-9|TRBD2|once|TRBJ2-4
CANPGASGRAVVREENIQYF
TGTGCCAACCCAGGGGCTAGCGGGAGGGCAGTGGTCCGAGAGGAAAACATTCAGTACTTC
>TRBV11-3|TRBD1|few|TRBJ2-7
CASMKLGTGAYEQYF
TGTGCCAGCATGAAGCTCGGGACAGGGGCCTACGAGCAGTACTTC
>TRBV6-2/TRBV6-3|TRBD1|-|TRBJ2-1
CASMQYRGYNEQFF
TGTGCCAGCATGCAATACAGGGGTTACAATGAGCAGTTCTTC